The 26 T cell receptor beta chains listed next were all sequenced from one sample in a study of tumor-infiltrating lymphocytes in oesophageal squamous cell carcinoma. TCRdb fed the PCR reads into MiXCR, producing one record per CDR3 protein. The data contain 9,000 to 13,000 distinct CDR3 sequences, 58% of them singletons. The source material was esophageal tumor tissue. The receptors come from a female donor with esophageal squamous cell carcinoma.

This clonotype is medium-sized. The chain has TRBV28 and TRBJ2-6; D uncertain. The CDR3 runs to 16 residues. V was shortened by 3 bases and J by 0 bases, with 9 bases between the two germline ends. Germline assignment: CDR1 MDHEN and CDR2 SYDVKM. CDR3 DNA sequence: TGTGCCAGCAGTTTCAGGCTTATCTCTGGGGCCAACGTCCTGACTTTC. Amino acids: CASSFRLISGANVLTF. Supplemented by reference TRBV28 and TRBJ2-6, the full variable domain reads DVKVTQSSRYLVKRTGEKVFLECVQDMDHENMFWYRQDPGLGLRLIYFSYDVKMKEKGDIPEGYSVSREKKERFSLILESASTNQTSMYLCASSFRLISGANVLTFGAGSRLTVL.

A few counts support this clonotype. CDR3 loop: CASSLRGNLGEQYF. CDR3 coding DNA: TGTGCCAGCAGCCTCAGGGGTAACCTGGGGGAGCAGTACTTC. The chain uses TRBV7-6 and TRBJ2-7, with D perhaps matching TRBD1 (6 bases). Germline values: CDR1 SGHVS, CDR2 FNYEAQ. V lost 5 bases, J lost 7 bases, and 18 bases lay in between. The CDR3 loop spans 14 amino acids. The entire variable domain, with the rest obtained from reference TRBV7-6 and TRBJ2-7, is as follows: GAGVSQSPRYKVTKRGQDVALRCDPISGHVSLYWYRQALGQGPEFLTYFNYEAQQDKSGLPNDRFSAERPEGSISTLTIQRTEQRDSAMYRCASSLRGNLGEQYFGPGTRLTVT.

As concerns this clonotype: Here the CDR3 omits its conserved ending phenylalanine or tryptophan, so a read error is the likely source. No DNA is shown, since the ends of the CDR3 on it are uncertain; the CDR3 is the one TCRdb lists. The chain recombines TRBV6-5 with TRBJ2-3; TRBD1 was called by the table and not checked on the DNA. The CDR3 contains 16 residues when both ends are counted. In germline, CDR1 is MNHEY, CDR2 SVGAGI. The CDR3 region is CATHPPVWNTEAFFGT.

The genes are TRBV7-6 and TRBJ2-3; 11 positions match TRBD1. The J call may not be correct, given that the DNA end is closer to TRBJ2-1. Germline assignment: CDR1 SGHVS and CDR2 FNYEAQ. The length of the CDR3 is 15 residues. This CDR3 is CASSWTGGAHNEQFF. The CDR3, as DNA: TGTGCCAGCAGCTGGACAGGGGGCGCCCACAATGAGCAGTTCTTC.

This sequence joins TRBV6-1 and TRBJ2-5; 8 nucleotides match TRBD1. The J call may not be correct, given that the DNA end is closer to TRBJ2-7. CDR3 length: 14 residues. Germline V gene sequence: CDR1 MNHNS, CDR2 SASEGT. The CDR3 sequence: CASTQDRDSYEQYF. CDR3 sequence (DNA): TGTGCCAGCACCCAGGACAGGGATTCCTACGAGCAGTACTTC.

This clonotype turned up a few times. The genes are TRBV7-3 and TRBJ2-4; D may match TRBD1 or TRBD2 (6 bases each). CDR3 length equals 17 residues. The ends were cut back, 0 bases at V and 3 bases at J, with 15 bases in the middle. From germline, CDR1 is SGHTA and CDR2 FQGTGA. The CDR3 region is CASSLTFTGRSKNIQYF. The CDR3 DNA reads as TGTGCCAGCAGCTTAACGTTTACAGGGAGGAGCAAAAACATTCAGTACTTC.

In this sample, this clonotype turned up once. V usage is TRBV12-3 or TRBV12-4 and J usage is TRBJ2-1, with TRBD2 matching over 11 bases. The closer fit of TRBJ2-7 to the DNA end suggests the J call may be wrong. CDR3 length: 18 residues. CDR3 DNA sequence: TGTGCCAGCAGCTCTTTGGGGGCTAGCGGGAGGTACTACAATGAGCAGTACTTC. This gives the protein CASSSLGASGRYYNEQYF.

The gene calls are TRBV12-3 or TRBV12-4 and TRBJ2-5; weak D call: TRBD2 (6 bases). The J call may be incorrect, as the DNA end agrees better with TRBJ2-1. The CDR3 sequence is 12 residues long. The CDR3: CASRASANEQFF. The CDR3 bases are TGTGCCAGCAGGGCTAGCGCCAATGAGCAGTTCTTC.

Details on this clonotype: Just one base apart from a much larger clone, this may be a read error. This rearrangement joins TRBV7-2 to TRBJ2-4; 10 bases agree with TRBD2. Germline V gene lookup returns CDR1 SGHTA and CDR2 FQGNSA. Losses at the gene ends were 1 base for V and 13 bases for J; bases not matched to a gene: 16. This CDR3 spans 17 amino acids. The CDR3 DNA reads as TGTGCCAGCAGCTTAGACGGTGCTAGCGGGAGTATAAGTGAGCAGTACTTC. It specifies CASSLDGASGSISEQYF.

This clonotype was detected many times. This CDR3 is CASRSPGRYSNQPQHF. CDR3 in DNA: TGTGCCAGCAGGAGTCCGGGACGCTATAGCAATCAGCCCCAGCATTTT. The chain is built from TRBV28 and TRBJ1-5; D is perhaps TRBD1 (5 bases). V was pared by 6 bases and J by 0 bases, with 15 bases between. The CDR3 contains 16 residues. Germline V CDR1 and CDR2: MDHEN, SYDVKM.

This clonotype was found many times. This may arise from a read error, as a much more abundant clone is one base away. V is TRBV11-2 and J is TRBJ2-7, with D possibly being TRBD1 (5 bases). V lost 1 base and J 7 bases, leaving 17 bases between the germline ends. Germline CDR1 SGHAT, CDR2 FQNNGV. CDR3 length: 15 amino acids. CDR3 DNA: TGTGCCAGCAGCTTAGGGGCCAACAGGAACAATGAGCAGTACTTC. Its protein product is CASSLGANRNNEQYF.

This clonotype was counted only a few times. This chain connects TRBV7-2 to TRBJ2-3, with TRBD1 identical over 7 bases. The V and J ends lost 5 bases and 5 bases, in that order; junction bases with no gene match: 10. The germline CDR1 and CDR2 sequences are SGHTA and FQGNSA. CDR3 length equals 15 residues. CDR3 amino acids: CASSKNRGRGDTQYF. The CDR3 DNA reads TGTGCCAGCAGCAAAAACAGGGGCCGTGGAGATACGCAGTATTTT.

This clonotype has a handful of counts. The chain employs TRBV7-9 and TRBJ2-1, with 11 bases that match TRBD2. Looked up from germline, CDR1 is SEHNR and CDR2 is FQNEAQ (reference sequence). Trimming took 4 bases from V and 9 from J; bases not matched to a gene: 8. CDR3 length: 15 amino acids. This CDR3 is CASSSTSGVLGEQFF. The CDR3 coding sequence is TGTGCCAGCAGCTCGACTAGCGGGGTATTGGGTGAGCAGTTCTTC.

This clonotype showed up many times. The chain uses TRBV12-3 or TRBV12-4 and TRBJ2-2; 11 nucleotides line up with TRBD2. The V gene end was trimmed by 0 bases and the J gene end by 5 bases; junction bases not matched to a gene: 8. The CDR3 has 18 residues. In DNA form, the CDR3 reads TGTGCCAGCAGTTTAGCGCTAGTAGCGGGAGGGATAACCGGGGAGCTGTTTTTT. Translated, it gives CASSLALVAGGITGELFF.

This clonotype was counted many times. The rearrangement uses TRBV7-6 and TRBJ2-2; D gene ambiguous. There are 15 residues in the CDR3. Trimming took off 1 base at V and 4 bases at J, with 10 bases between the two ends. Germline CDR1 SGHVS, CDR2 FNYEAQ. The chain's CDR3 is CASSLGQFSTGELFF. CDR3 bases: TGTGCCAGCAGCTTAGGGCAGTTCAGCACCGGGGAGCTGTTTTTT. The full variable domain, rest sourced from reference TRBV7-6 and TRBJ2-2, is GAGVSQSPRYKVTKRGQDVALRCDPISGHVSLYWYRQALGQGPEFLTYFNYEAQQDKSGLPNDRFSAERPEGSISTLTIQRTEQRDSAMYRCASSLGQFSTGELFFGEGSRLTVL.

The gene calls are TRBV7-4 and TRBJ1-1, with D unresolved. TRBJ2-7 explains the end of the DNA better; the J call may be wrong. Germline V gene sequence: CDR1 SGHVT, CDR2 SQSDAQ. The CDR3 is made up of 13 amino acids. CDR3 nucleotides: TGTGCCAGCAGCTTTCCGGAATCCTACGAGCAGTACTTC. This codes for CASSFPESYEQYF.

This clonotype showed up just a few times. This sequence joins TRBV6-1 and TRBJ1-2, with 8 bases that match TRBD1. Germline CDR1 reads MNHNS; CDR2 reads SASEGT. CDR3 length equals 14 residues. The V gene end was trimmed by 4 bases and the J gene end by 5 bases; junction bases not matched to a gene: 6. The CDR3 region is CASSAQGGKYGYTF. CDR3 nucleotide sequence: TGTGCCAGCAGTGCACAGGGGGGAAAGTATGGCTACACCTTC.

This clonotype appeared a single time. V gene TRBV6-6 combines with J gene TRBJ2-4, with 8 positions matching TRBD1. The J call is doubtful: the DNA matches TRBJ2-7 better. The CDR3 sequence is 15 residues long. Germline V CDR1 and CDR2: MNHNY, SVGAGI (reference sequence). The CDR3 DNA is TGTGCCAGCAGTCCCCGGGCAGGGGGCGGATACGAGCAGTACTTC. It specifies CASSPRAGGGYEQYF.

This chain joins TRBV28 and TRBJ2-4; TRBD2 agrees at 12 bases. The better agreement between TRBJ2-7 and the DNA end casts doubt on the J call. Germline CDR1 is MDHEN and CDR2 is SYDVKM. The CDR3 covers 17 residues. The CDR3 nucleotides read TGTGCCAGCTGCAGTTTGGCTAGCGGGAGGGGTTGCGGCGAGCAGTACTTC. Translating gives CASCSLASGRGCGEQYF.

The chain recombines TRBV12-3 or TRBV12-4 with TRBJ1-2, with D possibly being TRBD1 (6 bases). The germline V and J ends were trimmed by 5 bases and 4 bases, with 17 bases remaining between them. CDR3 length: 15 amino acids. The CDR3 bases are TGTGCCAGCAGTGAGGCGAGGGGGGCTTTCTATGGCTACACCTTC. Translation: CASSEARGAFYGYTF.

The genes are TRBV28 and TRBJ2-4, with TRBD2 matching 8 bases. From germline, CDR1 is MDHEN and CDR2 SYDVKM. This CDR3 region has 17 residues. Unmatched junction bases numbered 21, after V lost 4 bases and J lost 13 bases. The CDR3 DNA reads TGTGCCAGCAGTTCTACACCCTTTAGCGGGACCTACAATGAGCAGTACTTC. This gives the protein CASSSTPFSGTYNEQYF.

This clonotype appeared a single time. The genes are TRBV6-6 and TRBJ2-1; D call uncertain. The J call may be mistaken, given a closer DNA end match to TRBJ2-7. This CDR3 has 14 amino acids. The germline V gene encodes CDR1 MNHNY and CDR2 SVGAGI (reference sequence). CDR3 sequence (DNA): TGTGCCAGCAGTTACAGGAGCTCCTACAATGAGCAGTACTTC. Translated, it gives CASSYRSSYNEQYF.

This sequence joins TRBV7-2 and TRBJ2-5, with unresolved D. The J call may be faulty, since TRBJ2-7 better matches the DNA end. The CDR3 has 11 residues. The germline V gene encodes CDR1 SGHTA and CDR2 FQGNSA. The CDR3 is CASSLSYEQYF. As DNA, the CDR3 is TGTGCCAGCAGCTTAAGCTACGAGCAGTACTTC.

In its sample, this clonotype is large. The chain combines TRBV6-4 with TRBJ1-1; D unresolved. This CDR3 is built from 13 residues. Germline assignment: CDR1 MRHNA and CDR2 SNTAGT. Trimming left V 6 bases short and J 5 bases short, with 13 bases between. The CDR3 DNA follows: TGTGCCAGCAGACTCGACGGAGGAACTGAAGCTTTCTTT. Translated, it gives CASRLDGGTEAFF.

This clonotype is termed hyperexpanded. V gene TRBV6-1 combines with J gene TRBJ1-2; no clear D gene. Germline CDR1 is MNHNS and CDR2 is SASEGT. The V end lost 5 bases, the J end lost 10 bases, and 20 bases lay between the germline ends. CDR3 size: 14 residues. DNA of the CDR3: TGTGCCAGCAGTTATTCCCCTACCGGCAACCCCTACACCTTC. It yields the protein CASSYSPTGNPYTF.

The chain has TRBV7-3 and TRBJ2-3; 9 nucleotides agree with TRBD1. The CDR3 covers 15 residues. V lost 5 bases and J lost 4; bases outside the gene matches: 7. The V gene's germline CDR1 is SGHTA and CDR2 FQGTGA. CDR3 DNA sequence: TGTGCCAGCAGCATGGGACAGGGAAAACCAGATACGCAGTATTTT. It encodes CASSMGQGKPDTQYF.